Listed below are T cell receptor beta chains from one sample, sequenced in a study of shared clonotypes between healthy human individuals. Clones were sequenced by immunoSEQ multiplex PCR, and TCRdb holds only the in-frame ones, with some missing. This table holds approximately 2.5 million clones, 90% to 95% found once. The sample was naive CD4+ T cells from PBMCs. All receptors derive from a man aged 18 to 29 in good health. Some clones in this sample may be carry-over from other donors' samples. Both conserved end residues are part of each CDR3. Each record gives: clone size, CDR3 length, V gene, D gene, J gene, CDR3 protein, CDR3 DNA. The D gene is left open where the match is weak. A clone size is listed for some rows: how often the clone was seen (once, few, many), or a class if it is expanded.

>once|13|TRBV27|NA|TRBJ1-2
CASRYGPNYGYTF
TGTGCCAGCAGGTACGGACCGAACTATGGCTACACCTTC
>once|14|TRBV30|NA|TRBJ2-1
CAWSEVRPYNEQFF
TGTGCCTGGAGTGAAGTTAGGCCTTACAATGAGCAGTTCTTC
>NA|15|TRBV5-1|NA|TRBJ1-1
CASSLDRPANTEAFF
TGCGCCAGCAGCTTGGATCGGCCAGCGAACACTGAAGCTTTCTTT
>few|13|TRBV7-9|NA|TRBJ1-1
CASSLAQVTEAFF
TGTGCCAGCAGCTTAGCGCAAGTCACTGAAGCTTTCTTT
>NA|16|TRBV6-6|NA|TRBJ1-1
CASASGREVLNTEAFF
TGTGCCAGCGCTTCGGGGCGGGAAGTACTGAACACTGAAGCTTTCTTT
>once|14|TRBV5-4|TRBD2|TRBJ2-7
CASSPSGGSYEQYF
TGTGCCAGCAGCCCTTCGGGGGGTAGTTACGAGCAGTACTTC
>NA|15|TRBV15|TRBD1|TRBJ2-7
CATHPGQSSSYEQYF
TGTGCCACGCACCCGGGACAGTCGAGCTCCTACGAGCAGTACTTC
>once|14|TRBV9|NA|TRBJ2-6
CASSVLSGANVLTF
TGTGCCAGCAGCGTATTGTCTGGGGCCAACGTCCTGACTTTC
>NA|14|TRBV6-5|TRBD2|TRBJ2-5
CASRRLAFQETQYF
TGTGCCAGCAGGAGACTAGCGTTCCAAGAGACCCAGTACTTC
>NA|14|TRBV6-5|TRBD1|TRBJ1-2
CASSAQGGGYGYTF
TGTGCCAGCAGTGCTCAGGGGGGCGGTTATGGCTACACCTTC
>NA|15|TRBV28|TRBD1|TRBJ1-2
CASKKTSTGSYGYTF
TGTGCCAGCAAAAAAACCTCGACAGGGAGCTATGGCTACACCTTC
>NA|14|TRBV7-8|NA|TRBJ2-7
CASSSTGTPYEQYF
TGTGCCAGCAGCTCAACCGGGACTCCCTACGAGCAGTACTTC
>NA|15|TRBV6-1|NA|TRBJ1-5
CASSEGKANNQPQHF
TGTGCCAGCAGTGAGGGTAAGGCCAACAATCAGCCCCAGCATTTT
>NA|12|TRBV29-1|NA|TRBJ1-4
CSAKRAGEKLFF
TGCAGCGCAAAAAGGGCGGGGGAAAAACTGTTTTTT
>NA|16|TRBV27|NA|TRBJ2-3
CASSFGAGWSTDTQYF
TGTGCCAGCAGTTTTGGGGCAGGGTGGTCCACAGATACGCAGTATTTT
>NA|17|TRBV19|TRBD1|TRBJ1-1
CASSIVLTGDILTEAFF
TGTGCCAGTAGTATAGTGCTTACAGGGGATATTCTCACTGAAGCTTTCTTT
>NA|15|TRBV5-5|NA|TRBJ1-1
CASSFGSRGNTEAFF
TGTGCCAGCAGCTTCGGAAGCAGGGGGAACACTGAAGCTTTCTTT
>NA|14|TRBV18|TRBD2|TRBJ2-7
CASSMGLSPYEQYF
TGTGCCAGCTCAATGGGACTAAGCCCTTACGAGCAGTACTTC
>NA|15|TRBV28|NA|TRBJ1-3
CASSAGQFSGNTIYF
TGTGCCAGCAGTGCCGGACAGTTCTCTGGAAACACCATATATTTT
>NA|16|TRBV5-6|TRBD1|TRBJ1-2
CASSLVPGQGASGYTF
TGTGCCAGCAGCTTGGTGCCAGGACAGGGGGCGTCTGGCTACACCTTC
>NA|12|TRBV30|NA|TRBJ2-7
CAWSAEGGEQYF
TGTGCCTGGAGTGCGGAGGGGGGCGAGCAGTACTTC
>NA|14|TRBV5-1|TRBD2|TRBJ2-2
CASSLGTSTGELFF
TGCGCCAGCAGCTTGGGGACTAGCACCGGGGAGCTGTTTTTT
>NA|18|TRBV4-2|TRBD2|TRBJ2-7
CASSQGPQVSGSFYEQYF
TGTGCCAGCAGCCAGGGCCCCCAGGTTAGCGGGAGCTTTTACGAGCAGTACTTC
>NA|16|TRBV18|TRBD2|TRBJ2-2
CASSPRLAGVPGELFF
TGTGCCAGCTCACCTCGACTAGCGGGAGTCCCCGGGGAGCTGTTTTTT
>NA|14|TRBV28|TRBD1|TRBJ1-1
CASSSGQVNTEAFF
TGTGCCAGCAGTTCAGGACAGGTGAACACTGAAGCTTTCTTT
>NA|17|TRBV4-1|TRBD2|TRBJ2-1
CASSQDLGASGYNEQFF
TGCGCCAGCAGCCAAGATCTTGGAGCTAGCGGCTACAATGAGCAGTTCTTC
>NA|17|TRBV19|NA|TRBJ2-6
CASSPGYLTAGANVLTF
TGTGCCAGTAGTCCGGGATATCTAACCGCTGGGGCCAACGTCCTGACTTTC
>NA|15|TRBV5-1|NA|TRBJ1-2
CASSPGTTLGFGYTF
TGCGCCAGCAGCCCGGGGACAACCCTTGGCTTTGGCTACACCTTC
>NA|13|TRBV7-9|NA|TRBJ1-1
CASSLVLNTEAFF
TGTGCCAGCAGCTTGGTGTTGAACACTGAAGCTTTCTTT
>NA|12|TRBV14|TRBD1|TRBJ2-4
CAGGTGGDIQYF
TGTGCCGGAGGGACAGGGGGAGACATTCAGTACTTC
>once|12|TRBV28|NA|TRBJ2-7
CASYNGGREQYF
TGTGCCAGCTACAATGGGGGGCGCGAGCAGTACTTC
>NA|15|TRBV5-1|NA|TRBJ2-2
CASSSGSANTGELFF
TGCGCCAGCAGCTCGGGCAGCGCGAACACCGGGGAGCTGTTTTTT